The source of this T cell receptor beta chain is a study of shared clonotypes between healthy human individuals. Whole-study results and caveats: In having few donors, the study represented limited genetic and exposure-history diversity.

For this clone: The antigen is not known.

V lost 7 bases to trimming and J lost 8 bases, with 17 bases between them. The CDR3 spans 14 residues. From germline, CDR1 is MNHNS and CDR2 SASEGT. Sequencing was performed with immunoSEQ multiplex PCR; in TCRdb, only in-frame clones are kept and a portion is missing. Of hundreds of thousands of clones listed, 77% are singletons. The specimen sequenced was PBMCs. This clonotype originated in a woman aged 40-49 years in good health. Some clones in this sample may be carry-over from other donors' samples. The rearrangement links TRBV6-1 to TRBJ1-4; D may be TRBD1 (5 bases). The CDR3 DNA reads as TGTGCCAGCACTCCACGTGTAGGGGAGGAAAAACTGTTTTTT. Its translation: CASTPRVGEEKLFF.